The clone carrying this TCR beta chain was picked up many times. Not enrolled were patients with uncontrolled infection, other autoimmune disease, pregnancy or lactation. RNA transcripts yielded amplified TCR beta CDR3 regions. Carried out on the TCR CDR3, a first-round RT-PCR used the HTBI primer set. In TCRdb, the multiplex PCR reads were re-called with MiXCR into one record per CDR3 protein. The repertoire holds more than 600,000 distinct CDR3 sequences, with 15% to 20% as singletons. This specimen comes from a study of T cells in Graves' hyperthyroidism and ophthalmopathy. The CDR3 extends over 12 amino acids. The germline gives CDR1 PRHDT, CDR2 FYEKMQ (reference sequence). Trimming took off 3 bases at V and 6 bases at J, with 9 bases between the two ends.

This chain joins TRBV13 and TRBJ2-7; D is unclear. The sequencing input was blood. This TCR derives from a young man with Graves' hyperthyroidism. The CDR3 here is CASSLRRAEQYF. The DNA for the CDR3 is TGTGCCAGCAGCTTGCGACGGGCCGAGCAGTACTTC.